The subject of this entry is one T cell receptor (beta chain). A junction boundary mismatches the germline segment, possibly from a read error. This record belongs to a study of naive and memory T cell subsets. This CDR3 has 14 residues. The germline V gene has CDR1 MNHEY and CDR2 SVGEGT. Both TRBC1 and TRBC2 were covered by a beta constant-region primer of two equimolar oligonucleotides. TCRdb reanalysed the UMI-ligation and nested PCR reads using MiXCR and keeps one entry per CDR3 protein. This sample has around 23,000 distinct CDR3 sequences; around 10% occur once, and the top ten carry 15% to 20%.

Sample: central memory CD8+ T cells from blood. The sequence came from a human donor in good health. This chain connects TRBV6-2 or TRBV6-3 to TRBJ2-7; 7 positions agree with TRBD2. CDR3 sequence (DNA): TGTGCCAGCAGTCACTCGGGGGGAATCTACGAGCAGTACTTC. It yields the protein CASSHSGGIYEQYF.